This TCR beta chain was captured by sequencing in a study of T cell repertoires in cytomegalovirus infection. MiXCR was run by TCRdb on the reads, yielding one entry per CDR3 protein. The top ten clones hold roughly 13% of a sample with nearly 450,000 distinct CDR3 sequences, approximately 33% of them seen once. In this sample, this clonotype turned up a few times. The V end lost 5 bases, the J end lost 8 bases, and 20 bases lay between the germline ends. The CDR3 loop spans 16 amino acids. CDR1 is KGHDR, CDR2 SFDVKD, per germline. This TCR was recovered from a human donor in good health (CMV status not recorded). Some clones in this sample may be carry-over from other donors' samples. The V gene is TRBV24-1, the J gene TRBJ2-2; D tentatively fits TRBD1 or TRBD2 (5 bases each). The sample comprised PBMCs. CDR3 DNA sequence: TGTGCCACCAGTGCAAAATCCGGGACGGCAACTGGGGAGCTGTTTTTT. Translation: CATSAKSGTATGELFF.